This T cell receptor beta chain was retrieved from a study of graft-versus-host responses after intestinal transplantation. Study background: For around 3 years after anti-thymocyte globulin induction, all recipients took tacrolimus and steroids. General study findings and limits: Clonal ratios of graft-versus-host to host-versus-graft in allografts were high for patients exhibiting graft-donor T cell macrochimerism.

In this sample, this clone turned up a few times. Its matching antigen is unknown. Germline V gene sequence: CDR1 SGHVS, CDR2 FQNEAQ. The CDR3 has 15 amino acids. V lost 6 bases and J lost 7; bases outside the gene matches: 7. TCRdb keeps only in-frame clones here, not all; method: immunoSEQ multiplex PCR. The sample carries 85,000 to 90,000 clones, over 80% recorded once. The material sequenced was unstimulated CD8+ T cells sorted from spleen or lymph node cells, taken before intestinal transplant. This receptor was identified in a human donor who received an intestinal transplant. The V and J genes are TRBV7-8 and TRBJ2-2; the match to TRBD2 covers 11 bases. CDR3 sequence: CASRPGTSGHGELFF. The CDR3 DNA sequence: TGTGCCAGCAGGCCCGGGACTAGCGGTCACGGGGAGCTGTTTTTT.